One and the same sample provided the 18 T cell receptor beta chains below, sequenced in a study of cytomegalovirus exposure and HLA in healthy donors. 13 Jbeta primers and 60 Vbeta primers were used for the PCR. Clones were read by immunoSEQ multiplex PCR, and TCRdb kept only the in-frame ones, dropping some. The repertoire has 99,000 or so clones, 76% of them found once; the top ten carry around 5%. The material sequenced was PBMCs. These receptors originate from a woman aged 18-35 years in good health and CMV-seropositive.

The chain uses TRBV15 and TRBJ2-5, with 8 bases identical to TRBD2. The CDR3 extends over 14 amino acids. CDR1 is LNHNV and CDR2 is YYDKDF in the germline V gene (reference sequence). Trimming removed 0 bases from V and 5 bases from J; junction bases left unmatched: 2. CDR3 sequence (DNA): TGTGCCACCAGCAGAGAAGCGGGAGATGAGACCCAGTACTTC. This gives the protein CATSREAGDETQYF.

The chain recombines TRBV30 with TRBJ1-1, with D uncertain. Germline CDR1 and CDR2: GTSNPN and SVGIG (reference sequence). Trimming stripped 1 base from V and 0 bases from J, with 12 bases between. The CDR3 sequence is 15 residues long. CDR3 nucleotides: TGTGCCTGGAGTGACCCCGGGTCCTTGAACACTGAAGCTTTCTTT. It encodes CAWSDPGSLNTEAFF.

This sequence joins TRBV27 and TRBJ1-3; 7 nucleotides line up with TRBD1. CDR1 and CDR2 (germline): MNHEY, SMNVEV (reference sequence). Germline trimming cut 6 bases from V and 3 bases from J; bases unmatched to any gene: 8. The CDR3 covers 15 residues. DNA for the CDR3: TGTGCCAGCAGCCCCACGGGACAGCTTGGAAACACCATATATTTT. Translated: CASSPTGQLGNTIYF.

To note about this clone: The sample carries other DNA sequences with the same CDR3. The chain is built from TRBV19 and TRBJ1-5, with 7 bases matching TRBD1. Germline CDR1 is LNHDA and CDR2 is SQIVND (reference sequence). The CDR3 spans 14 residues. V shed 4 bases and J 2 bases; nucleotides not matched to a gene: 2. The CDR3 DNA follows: TGTGCCAGTAGTACCCAGGGGGGCAATCAGCCCCAGCATTTT. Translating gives CASSTQGGNQPQHF.

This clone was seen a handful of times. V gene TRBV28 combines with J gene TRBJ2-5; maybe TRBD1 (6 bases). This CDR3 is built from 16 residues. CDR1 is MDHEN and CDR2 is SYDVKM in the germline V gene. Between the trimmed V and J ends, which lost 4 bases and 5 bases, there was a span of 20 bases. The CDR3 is CASSSRSAGARETQYF. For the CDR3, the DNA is TGTGCCAGCAGTTCCCGTTCGGCAGGGGCGCGGGAGACCCAGTACTTC.

The DNA of the CDR3 is TGTGCCAGCAGCTGGGGTAGCGGGACCCTCTCCTACAATGAGCAGTTCTTC. Translating gives CASSWGSGTLSYNEQFF. The chain joins TRBV11-1 to TRBJ2-1; 8 positions agree with TRBD2. Germline assignment: CDR1 SGHAT and CDR2 FQDESV (reference sequence). The junction had 8 bases not matched to a gene; V was cut back by 4 bases and J by 0 bases. CDR3 size: 17 residues. The full variable domain, its missing parts supplied by reference TRBV11-1 and TRBJ2-1, is EAEVAQSPRYKITEKSQAVAFWCDPISGHATLYWYRQILGQGPELLVQFQDESVVDDSQLPKDRFSAERLKGVDSTLKIQPAELGDSAMYLCASSWGSGTLSYNEQFFGPGTRLTVL.

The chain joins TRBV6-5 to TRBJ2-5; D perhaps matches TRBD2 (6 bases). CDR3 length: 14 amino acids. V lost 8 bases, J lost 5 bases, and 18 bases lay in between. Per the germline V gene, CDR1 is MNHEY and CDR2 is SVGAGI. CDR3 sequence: CASATFGSGETQYF. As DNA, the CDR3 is TGTGCCAGCGCCACTTTCGGGAGCGGGGAGACCCAGTACTTC.

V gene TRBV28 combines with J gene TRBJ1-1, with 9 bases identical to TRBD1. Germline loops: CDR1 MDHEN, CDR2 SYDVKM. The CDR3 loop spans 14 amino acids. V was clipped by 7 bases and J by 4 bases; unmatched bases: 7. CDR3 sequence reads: CASKNGQGSTEAFF. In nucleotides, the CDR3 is TGTGCCAGCAAGAACGGACAGGGGAGCACTGAAGCTTTCTTT.

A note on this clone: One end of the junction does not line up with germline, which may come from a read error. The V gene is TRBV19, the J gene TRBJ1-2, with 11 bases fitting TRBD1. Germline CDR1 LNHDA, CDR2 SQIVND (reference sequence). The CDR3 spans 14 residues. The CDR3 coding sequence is TGTGCCAGTAGTTCGGGACAGGGGGACTACGGCTACACCTTC. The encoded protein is CASSSGQGDYGYTF.

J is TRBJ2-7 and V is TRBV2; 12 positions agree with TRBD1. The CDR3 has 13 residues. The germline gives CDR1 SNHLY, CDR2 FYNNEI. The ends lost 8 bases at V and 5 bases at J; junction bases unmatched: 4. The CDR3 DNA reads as TGTGCCAGCGCGGGACAGGGGGCCAACGAGCAGTACTTC. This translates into CASAGQGANEQYF.

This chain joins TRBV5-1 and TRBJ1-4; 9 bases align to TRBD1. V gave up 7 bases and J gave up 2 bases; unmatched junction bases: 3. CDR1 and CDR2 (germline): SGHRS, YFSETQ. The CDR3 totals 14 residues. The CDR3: CASHTGGTNEKLFF. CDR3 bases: TGCGCCAGCCACACAGGGGGCACTAATGAAAAACTGTTTTTT. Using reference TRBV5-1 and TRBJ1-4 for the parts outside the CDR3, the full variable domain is KAGVTQTPRYLIKTRGQQVTLSCSPISGHRSVSWYQQTPGQGLQFLFEYFSETQRNKGNFPGRFSGRQFSNSRSEMNVSTLELGDSALYLCASHTGGTNEKLFFGSGTQLSVL.

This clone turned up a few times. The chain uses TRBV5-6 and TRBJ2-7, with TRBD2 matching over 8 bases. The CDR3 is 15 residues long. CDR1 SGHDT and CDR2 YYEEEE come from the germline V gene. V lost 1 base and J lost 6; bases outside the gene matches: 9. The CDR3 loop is CASSLQSSGSGEQYF. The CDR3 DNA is TGTGCCAGCAGCTTGCAGTCCAGCGGGAGCGGCGAGCAGTACTTC.

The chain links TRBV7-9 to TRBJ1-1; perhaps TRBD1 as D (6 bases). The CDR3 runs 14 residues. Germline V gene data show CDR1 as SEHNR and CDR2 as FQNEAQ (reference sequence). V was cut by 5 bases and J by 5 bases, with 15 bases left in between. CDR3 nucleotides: TGTGCCAGCAGCACCCAATACAGGGTTACTGAAGCTTTCTTT. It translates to CASSTQYRVTEAFF. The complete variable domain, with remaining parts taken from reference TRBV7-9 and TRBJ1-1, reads DTGVSQNPRHKITKRGQNVTFRCDPISEHNRLYWYRQTLGQGPEFLTYFQNEAQLEKSRLLSDRFSAERPKGSFSTLEIQRTEQGDSAMYLCASSTQYRVTEAFFGQGTRLTVV.

CDR3: CASSFTTPAEAFF. In DNA, the CDR3 is TGCGCCAGCAGCTTCACCACCCCGGCTGAAGCTTTCTTT. The chain carries TRBV5-1 and TRBJ1-1; D gene uncertain. CDR3 length equals 13 residues. Germline V gene sequence: CDR1 SGHRS, CDR2 YFSETQ. V lost 2 bases and J lost 6, with 11 bases in between.

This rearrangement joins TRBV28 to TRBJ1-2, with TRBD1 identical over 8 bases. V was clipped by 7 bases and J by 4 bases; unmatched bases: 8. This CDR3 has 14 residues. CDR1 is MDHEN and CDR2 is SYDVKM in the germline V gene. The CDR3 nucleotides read TGTGCCAGCAAAAGGACAGGGTCGGCCTATGGCTACACCTTC. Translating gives CASKRTGSAYGYTF.

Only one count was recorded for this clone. As DNA, the CDR3 is TGTGCCAGCAGCGACAGGGTTGGCTACACCTTC. Translating it yields CASSDRVGYTF. The chain carries TRBV6-5 and TRBJ1-2, with 7 positions matching TRBD1. The ends lost 6 bases at V and 7 bases at J; junction bases unmatched: 2. This CDR3 region has 11 residues. Germline CDR1 reads MNHEY; CDR2 reads SVGAGI.

The CDR3 nucleotides are TGTGCCAGCAGTGAAGGTCTGGGCGAAAACACTGAAGCTTTCTTT. As protein: CASSEGLGENTEAFF. The chain is built from TRBV6-1 and TRBJ1-1; D is unclear. Looked up from germline, CDR1 is MNHNS and CDR2 is SASEGT. The V end was cut by 1 base, the J end by 2 bases, with 11 bases between. This CDR3 region has 15 residues.

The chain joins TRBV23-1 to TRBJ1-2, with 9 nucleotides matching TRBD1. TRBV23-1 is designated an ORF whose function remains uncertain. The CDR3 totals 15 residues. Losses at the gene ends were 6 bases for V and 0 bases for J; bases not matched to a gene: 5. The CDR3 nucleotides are TGCGCCAGCAGCACCACAGGGGGCCCTAACTATGGCTACACCTTC. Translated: CASSTTGGPNYGYTF.